This T cell receptor (beta chain) was recovered during a study of T cells after yellow fever vaccination. Trimming at V came to 6 bases and at J to 5 bases, leaving 12 bases not matched to a gene. From germline, CDR1 is SGHRS and CDR2 YFSETQ. The CDR3 runs to 16 residues. TCRdb processed the 5' RACE reads anew with MiXCR; each CDR3 protein has one entry. The table shows about 330,000 distinct CDR3 sequences, with about 6.6% occurring only once. This clonotype was seen only a few times. The specimen comprised PBMCs, sampled more than 35 days after the first yellow fever vaccination. The sequence was obtained from a man between 18 and 29 years old who received the YFV17D yellow fever vaccine. The J gene is TRBJ2-2, the V gene TRBV5-1, with TRBD1 matching 8 bases. The CDR3 sequence: CASTLGQGWETGELFF. In nucleotides, the CDR3 is TGCGCCAGCACCCTTGGACAGGGTTGGGAAACCGGGGAGCTGTTTTTT.